This TCR beta chain was sequenced for a study of T-cell memory formation after mild COVID-19 (dated by TCRdb to the early 2020s). For the wider study: Most TCR sequence clusters were specific to one of the two donors. In two donors, T-cell clones that expanded and contracted after mild COVID-19 were followed by sequencing TCRalpha and TCRbeta repertoires longitudinally. Two young, previously healthy adult volunteers, one female and one male, were included in the cohort. Overall study outcomes, separate from this receptor: Some responding clones were detected in pre-infection memory, suggesting pre-existing cross-reactive memory T cells joined the SARS-CoV-2 response. SARS-CoV-2 specificity of the second-wave clones peaking on day 37 was not confirmed. Contracting CD4+ clones were located mainly in the CM and EM memory subsets, whereas CD8+ clones were found to be enriched in EMRA. The study covered only a couple of mild cases, and larger cohorts including severe cases with pre-infection samples were considered necessary. Clones that contracted from day 15 to 85 showed balanced CD4/CD8 phenotypes, whereas a second wave of clones that expanded from day 15 to 37 leaned towards CD4+.

Of note for this clonotype: What this receptor recognizes is not known. No base-level quality is on record; no much larger clone is a single base apart.

Including cysteine and phenylalanine, the CDR3 has 14 amino acids. Of all the DNA, just the CDR3 is kept, 42 bases in frame from base 1. From the germline V gene, CDR1 is LGHNA and CDR2 is YNFKEQ. After removal of 4 bases from V and 6 bases from J, the junction retains 7 bases not matched to a gene. TCRdb records Illumina NovaSeq 6000 as the sequencer. TCRalpha and TCRbeta cDNA libraries were constructed by 5'RACE with constant-segment primers, with sample barcodes and unique molecular identifiers being introduced. Trizol reagent was used to extract RNA from every sample. The libraries were amplified in two PCR steps, and the second step added a second sample barcode and Illumina TruSeq adapters. Libraries were sequenced on an Illumina NovaSeq with 2 x 150 bp paired-end reads. Per the authors' processing: Demultiplexing of reads and collapsing into UMI-guided consensus sequences were performed with migec v1.2.7. With mixcr v2.1.11, UMI consensuses were aligned to TRA and TRB V and J templates and assembled into clonotypes. Expanded or contracted clonotypes were those called significant by both edgeR and NoisET, with noise models trained on biological replicates. For edgeR calls, the thresholds were a false discovery rate-adjusted p below 0.01 and a log2 fold-change of 1. PCA with hierarchical clustering of max-normalized trajectories of the 1000 most abundant clonotypes was used as exploratory dynamics analysis. Each responding clone was given a CD4 or CD8 phenotype based on the CD4+ and CD8+ repertoires, which had been sequenced separately. TCRdb cleaned the public reads at Q25 with fastp, built clones with MiXCR and kept in-frame beta chains. Identical CDR3 proteins give one entry, which carries the most common genes and DNA. What appears here as the V and J calls and clone size reflects TCRdb's work, not the paper's. In this sample the table shows around 200,000 distinct CDR3 sequences, around 18% of which occur a single time. The leading ten clones occupy 3.9% of the sample.

PBMCs were isolated by Ficoll-Paque density gradient centrifugation. The sequence came from a man aged 18 to 29 who had mild COVID-19 (a few samples of this study predate the infection). The sample titles of this study are shuffled in the database, so cell type and time point are left out; the donor was told from shared clones. The V and J segments used are TRBV4-2 and TRBJ1-1; 8 bases in the middle match TRBD1. Sample: PBMCs or a T cell subset sorted from them (not recorded which). The nucleotides read TGTGCCAGCAGCCCTCGACAGGGGAAGCCTGAAGCTTTCTTT. This codes for CASSPRQGKPEAFF.